Sequencing of this TCR beta chain was carried out in a study of preoperative IRX-2 immunotherapy in early breast cancer. Treatment reported: preoperative locoregional IRX-2 cytokine immunotherapy. Patients received preoperative, locoregional IRX-2 cytokine immunotherapy in a phase Ib study. Clones were sequenced by immunoSEQ multiplex PCR, and TCRdb holds only the in-frame ones, with some missing. The sample shows around 34,000 clones, over 90% of them seen only once. The V gene end was trimmed by 1 base and the J gene end by 8 bases; junction bases not matched to a gene: 11. This CDR3 comprises 17 residues. Germline CDR1 and CDR2: SGHRS and YFSETQ.

The specimen was obtained from a patient treated with IRX-2 immunotherapy. The chain recombines TRBV5-1 with TRBJ2-1; 11 bases map to TRBD2. The origin of this receptor is a human donor with breast cancer. The CDR3 sequence: CASSLPKTSGSSDEQFF. The CDR3 DNA follows: TGCGCCAGCAGCTTGCCCAAAACTAGCGGGAGTAGCGATGAGCAGTTCTTC.